These 29 T cell receptor beta chains were sequenced from one sample in a study of cytomegalovirus exposure and HLA in healthy donors. A multiplex PCR was run with 60 Vbeta primers and 13 Jbeta primers. Profiling relied on immunoSEQ multiplex PCR, and the TCRdb table lists in-frame clones only, not all of them. The sample consists of about 180,000 clones, 70% to 80% of them appearing once. The sequencing sample was made of PBMCs. These receptors were obtained from a man between 18 and 29 years old in good health and CMV-seronegative.

The chain has TRBV2 and TRBJ1-1; D unresolved. Per the germline V gene, CDR1 is SNHLY and CDR2 is FYNNEI. The V gene lost 6 bases and the J gene lost 11 bases, with 16 bases spanning the gap. The CDR3 consists of 12 residues. CDR3 residues: CASSDLSDEAFF. The CDR3 nucleotides are TGTGCCAGCAGCGACTTGTCGGATGAGGCTTTCTTT. The full variable domain, completed using reference TRBV2 and TRBJ1-1, is EPEVTQTPSHQVTQMGQEVILRCVPISNHLYFYWYRQILGQKVEFLVSFYNNEISEKSEIFDDQFSVERPDGSNFTLKIRSTKLEDSAMYFCASSDLSDEAFFGQGTRLTVV.

The rearrangement uses TRBV6-5 and TRBJ1-1, with no clear D. The V end lost 6 bases, the J end lost 5 bases, and 16 bases lay between the germline ends. Germline values: CDR1 MNHEY, CDR2 SVGAGI. CDR3 size: 14 residues. The CDR3 sequence is CASSAWGRDTEAFF. The CDR3, as DNA: TGTGCCAGCAGCGCGTGGGGTCGGGATACTGAAGCTTTCTTT.

This chain uses TRBV9 with TRBJ2-3; D perhaps matches TRBD1 (5 bases). V dropped 3 bases and J dropped 0 bases, with 14 bases sitting between them. The CDR3 loop spans 16 amino acids. Germline CDR1 reads SGDLS; CDR2 reads YYNGEE. The CDR3 region has the DNA TGTGCCAGCAGCGAACAGGCTACCACCAGCACAGATACGCAGTATTTT. It specifies CASSEQATTSTDTQYF.

The chain links TRBV18 to TRBJ2-3, with 7 bases that match TRBD2. Germline CDR1 KGHSH, CDR2 LQKENI. The CDR3 has 14 residues. With V trimmed by 5 bases and J by 4 bases, 6 bases remained unmatched. CDR3 sequence reads: CASSSLTSPDTQYF. The DNA for the CDR3 is TGTGCCAGCTCATCCCTGACTAGCCCAGATACGCAGTATTTT.

This chain joins TRBV13 and TRBJ2-1; D may be TRBD1 (7 bases). CDR1 PRHDT and CDR2 FYEKMQ come from the germline V gene (reference sequence). Trimming pared 4 bases from V and 8 bases from J, leaving 18 bases between. CDR3 length equals 15 residues. The CDR3 sequence is CASSSDRQTGDEQFF. In DNA, the CDR3 is TGTGCCAGCAGCTCGGACAGGCAGACGGGGGATGAGCAGTTCTTC.

About this clone itself: The germline gene is not matched at one end of the junction; a read error may be the cause. The genes are TRBV7-9 and TRBJ1-1, with TRBD1 identical over 8 bases. Per germline, CDR1 SEHNR and CDR2 FQNEAQ (reference sequence). This CDR3 contains 18 residues. The CDR3 protein is CSSSLTGTGLQRDTEAFF. In nucleotides, the CDR3 is TGTTCCAGCAGCTTAACCGGGACAGGCCTTCAGAGGGACACTGAAGCTTTCTTT.

V and J are TRBV7-9 and TRBJ1-2; TRBD1 is a possible D gene (6 bases). CDR1 SEHNR and CDR2 FQNEAQ come from the germline V gene (reference sequence). This CDR3 spans 16 amino acids. Trimming left V 5 bases short and J 4 bases short, with 20 bases between. CDR3 bases: TGTGCCAGCAGCCCCTTGTTGGAGCAGGGGAGCTATGGCTACACCTTC. Translation gives CASSPLLEQGSYGYTF.

The J gene is TRBJ1-1, the V gene TRBV20-1; D gene unclear. The germline V and J ends were trimmed by 3 bases and 11 bases, with 10 bases remaining between them. Germline CDR1 is DFQATT and CDR2 is SNEGSKA (reference sequence). The length of the CDR3 is 10 residues. CDR3 sequence (DNA): TGCAGTGCTAGCTCGGAGTATGCTTTCTTT. As protein: CSASSEYAFF.

The genes are TRBV2 and TRBJ2-5; D possibly corresponds to TRBD2 (6 bases). Germline V lookup: CDR1 SNHLY, CDR2 FYNNEI. The CDR3 spans 15 residues. Between the trimmed V and J ends, which lost 3 bases and 5 bases, there was a span of 16 bases. The CDR3 region is CASSDWGVGVETQYF. CDR3 nucleotides: TGTGCCAGCAGTGATTGGGGGGTCGGGGTGGAGACCCAGTACTTC. Looking up the rest from reference TRBV2 and TRBJ2-5 gives the full variable domain: EPEVTQTPSHQVTQMGQEVILRCVPISNHLYFYWYRQILGQKVEFLVSFYNNEISEKSEIFDDQFSVERPDGSNFTLKIRSTKLEDSAMYFCASSDWGVGVETQYFGPGTRLLVL.

This sequence joins TRBV10-3 and TRBJ1-2; no firm D call. Germline CDR1 ENHRY, CDR2 SYGVKD. The V gene lost 4 bases and the J gene lost 2 bases, with 14 bases spanning the gap. CDR3 length equals 15 residues. CDR3 bases: TGTGCCATCAGTGGGGCCCTAACAGAAAACTATGGCTACACCTTC. Protein sequence: CAISGALTENYGYTF.

The chain is built from TRBV5-1 and TRBJ2-4; 7 bases map to TRBD1. The CDR3 is made up of 17 amino acids. The germline gives CDR1 SGHRS, CDR2 YFSETQ. V shed 2 bases, J shed 0 bases, and the junction held 8 bases outside the gene matches. CDR3: CASSFGDSTLAKNIQYF. CDR3 nucleotide sequence: TGCGCCAGCAGCTTTGGGGACAGTACTCTAGCCAAAAACATTCAGTACTTC.

The rearrangement joins TRBV4-3 to TRBJ2-3, with 7 bases fitting TRBD1. Germline trimming cut 4 bases from V and 3 bases from J; bases unmatched to any gene: 7. Per the germline V gene, CDR1 is LGHNA and CDR2 is YSLEER. The CDR3 has 15 residues. CDR3 sequence (DNA): TGCGCCAGCAGCCCCCTACAGGGGATGACAGATACGCAGTATTTT. As protein: CASSPLQGMTDTQYF.

This clone showed up just once. This rearrangement joins TRBV2 to TRBJ1-3; D unclear. This CDR3 comprises 15 residues. Germline-derived CDR1 and CDR2 are SNHLY and FYNNEI. The V gene lost 4 bases and the J gene lost 4 bases, with 14 bases spanning the gap. The CDR3 here is CASSGALDGGNTIYF. CDR3 DNA: TGTGCCAGCAGTGGGGCCCTCGACGGAGGAAACACCATATATTTT.

Only one count was recorded for this clone. The V and J genes are TRBV4-1 and TRBJ2-2; a possible D gene is TRBD1 (5 bases). Germline V gene data show CDR1 as MGHRA and CDR2 as YSYEKL. The V end lost 1 base, the J end lost 5 bases, and 8 bases lay between the germline ends. This CDR3 contains 14 residues. In DNA form, the CDR3 reads TGCGCCAGCAGCCAAGTCACAGGTACCGGGGAGCTGTTTTTT. Encoded protein: CASSQVTGTGELFF.

This sequence joins TRBV7-8 and TRBJ2-2; D gene ambiguous. The CDR3 spans 17 residues. The germline CDR1 and CDR2 sequences are SGHVS and FQNEAQ. V gave up 2 bases and J gave up 3 bases, with 16 bases separating them. CDR3 region: CASSLPFSPRDTGELFF. CDR3 DNA sequence: TGTGCCAGCAGCTTACCTTTCTCGCCTCGGGACACCGGGGAGCTGTTTTTT.

The chain recombines TRBV28 with TRBJ1-2; possibly TRBD1 for D (6 bases). V lost 6 bases and J 8 bases, leaving 28 bases between the germline ends. The CDR3 is 17 amino acids. Germline assignment: CDR1 MDHEN and CDR2 SYDVKM. CDR3 amino acids: CASSPILQGLYGYGYTF. The CDR3 bases are TGTGCCAGCAGCCCCATTCTACAGGGCCTCTATGGCTACGGCTACACCTTC.

The chain uses TRBV21-1 and TRBJ2-1; the listed D gene, TRBD2, was not tested against the DNA. TRBV21-1 is a pseudogene. This CDR3 is built from 14 residues. The CDR3 reads CAKTREKGNYEQFF. The CDR3 DNA reads TGTGCCAAAACCCGGGAGAAGGGAAATTATGAGCAGTTCTTC.

CDR3: CASSPGTEYGYTF. Here the CDR3 DNA reads TGTGCCAGCAGTCCCGGGACAGAATATGGCTACACCTTC. This chain links TRBV2 with TRBJ1-2; the match to TRBD1 covers 7 bases. In germline, CDR1 is SNHLY, CDR2 FYNNEI. CDR3 size: 13 residues. V gave up 5 bases and J gave up 5 bases; unmatched junction bases: 5.

This clone appeared once. A read error may produce the germline difference seen at one junction end. The genes are TRBV11-2 and TRBJ2-7, with 12 bases matching TRBD2. The CDR3 is 16 residues long. CDR1 SGHAT and CDR2 FQNNGV come from the germline V gene. CDR3 nucleotide sequence: TGTGCCAGCAGCTCTGGACTAGCGGGGCCCTCCCTGGGCAGGCACTTC. Residues: CASSSGLAGPSLGRHF.

V usage is TRBV18 and J usage is TRBJ2-3; 10 nucleotides match TRBD1. This CDR3 comprises 16 residues. CDR1 and CDR2 (germline): KGHSH, LQKENI. Unmatched junction bases numbered 6, after V lost 2 bases and J lost 4 bases. The CDR3 bases are TGTGCCAGCTCACCAAGGACAGGGGGAATTGCAGATACGCAGTATTTT. Protein sequence: CASSPRTGGIADTQYF.

The J gene is TRBJ2-1, the V gene TRBV7-3, with 8 positions matching TRBD1. Germline CDR1 and CDR2: SGHTA and FQGTGA. This CDR3 is built from 13 residues. The V gene end was trimmed by 5 bases and the J gene end by 8 bases; junction bases not matched to a gene: 5. CDR3 sequence reads: CASSPGTGYEQFF. The CDR3 DNA reads TGTGCCAGCAGCCCCGGGACAGGCTATGAGCAGTTCTTC. The full variable domain, in which reference TRBV7-3 and TRBJ2-1 provide the parts outside the CDR3, is GAGVSQTPSNKVTEKGKYVELRCDPISGHTALYWYRQSLGQGPEFLIYFQGTGAADDSGLPNDRFFAVRPEGSVSTLKIQRTERGDSAVYLCASSPGTGYEQFFGPGTRLTVL.

This chain links TRBV4-3 with TRBJ2-1; 8 nucleotides match TRBD2. The CDR3 consists of 16 residues. CDR1 is LGHNA, CDR2 YSLEER, per germline. With V trimmed by 1 base and J by 3 bases, 5 bases remained unmatched. CDR3 residues: CASSQAGRGFYNEQFF. The CDR3 nucleotides read TGCGCCAGCAGCCAAGCCGGGAGGGGCTTCTACAATGAGCAGTTCTTC.

The chain combines TRBV7-3 with TRBJ2-2; 10 nucleotides line up with TRBD1. V shed 5 bases and J 4 bases; nucleotides not matched to a gene: 1. This CDR3 has 14 residues. Germline CDR1 reads SGHTA; CDR2 reads FQGTGA. In DNA, the CDR3 is TGTGCCAGCAGCCGGACAGGGGGCACCGGGGAGCTGTTTTTT. It specifies CASSRTGGTGELFF.

The genes are TRBV29-1 and TRBJ2-4, with TRBD2 as a possible D gene (6 bases). The germline V and J ends were trimmed by 6 bases and 6 bases, with 12 bases remaining between them. The V gene's germline CDR1 is SQVTM and CDR2 ANQGSEA. The CDR3 is 12 amino acids. CDR3 residues: CSVWRGGNIQYF. DNA for the CDR3: TGCAGCGTGTGGCGGGGAGGAAACATTCAGTACTTC.

CDR3 residues: CASSPDRANTIYF. CDR3 nucleotides: TGTGCCAGCAGCCCCGACAGGGCTAACACCATATATTTT. The chain uses TRBV5-4 and TRBJ1-3; 7 bases align to TRBD1. Trimming cost V 4 bases and J 7 bases; bases outside gene matches: 5. This CDR3 has 13 amino acids. Germline-derived CDR1 and CDR2 are SGHNT and YYREEE (reference sequence).

The chain combines TRBV9 with TRBJ2-7; 7 bases line up with TRBD1. The trim removed 4 bases at V and 3 bases at J, leaving 13 bases unmatched. Germline V gene lookup returns CDR1 SGDLS and CDR2 YYNGEE. The CDR3 sequence is 16 residues long. CDR3 residues: CASSLRPGQDGYEQYF. The CDR3 region has the DNA TGTGCCAGCAGCCTGCGACCCGGACAGGATGGCTACGAGCAGTACTTC.

The V and J genes are TRBV4-3 and TRBJ1-2, with a tentative D call TRBD1 (5 bases). V was shortened by 0 bases and J by 1 base, with 18 bases between the two germline ends. CDR3 length: 18 amino acids. Germline CDR1 is LGHNA and CDR2 is YSLEER. CDR3 nucleotides: TGCGCCAGCAGCCAAGATCTCTTGACAGCGAATAATAACTATGGCTACACCTTC. It is translated as CASSQDLLTANNNYGYTF.

Turning to this clone: A read error may account for a junction end that differs from germline. The genes are TRBV7-2 and TRBJ2-3, with TRBD2 matching over 10 bases. CDR3 size: 15 residues. CDR1 is SGHTA and CDR2 is FQGNSA in the germline V gene. This chain's CDR3 is CASSLAGVGTDTQYF. The CDR3 region has the DNA TGTGCCAGCAGCCTAGCGGGAGTTGGCACAGATACGCAGTATTTT.

The gene calls are TRBV2 and TRBJ2-7; 7 bases match TRBD1. The V and J ends lost 5 bases and 0 bases, in that order; junction bases with no gene match: 4. CDR1 and CDR2 (germline): SNHLY, FYNNEI. This CDR3 region has 14 residues. For the CDR3, the DNA is TGTGCCAGCAGTCGACAGGGTAGCTCCTACGAGCAGTACTTC. Protein: CASSRQGSSYEQYF.